The 4 T cell receptor beta chains given below trace back to one sample, sequenced in a study of blood T cell repertoires in COVID-19. Assay used: immunoSEQ multiplex PCR; TCRdb lists only in-frame clones, some missing. The sample shows about 230,000 clones, nearly 90% of them seen only once. Sequencing was done on a sample of PBMCs or T cells enriched from blood (not recorded which). The receptors were sampled from a woman aged 25-40 years with acute COVID-19.

This clone was picked up one time. The J gene is TRBJ1-1, the V gene TRBV5-1; no clear D. Germline CDR1 reads SGHRS; CDR2 reads YFSETQ. The CDR3 sequence is 12 residues long. The ends were cut back, 0 bases at V and 9 bases at J, with 9 bases in the middle. The CDR3 is CASSLGQNQAFF. The DNA for the CDR3 is TGCGCCAGCAGCTTGGGCCAGAACCAAGCTTTCTTT.

The chain uses TRBV2 and TRBJ2-7; D possibly corresponds to TRBD1 (5 bases). There are 15 residues in the CDR3. Germline values: CDR1 SNHLY, CDR2 FYNNEI. Trimming left V 6 bases short and J 0 bases short, with 15 bases between. This chain's CDR3 is CASRSNYRSSYEQYF. In DNA form, the CDR3 reads TGTGCCAGCAGATCAAATTACAGGAGCTCCTACGAGCAGTACTTC. Variable domain in full (rest from reference TRBV2 and TRBJ2-7): EPEVTQTPSHQVTQMGQEVILRCVPISNHLYFYWYRQILGQKVEFLVSFYNNEISEKSEIFDDQFSVERPDGSNFTLKIRSTKLEDSAMYFCASRSNYRSSYEQYFGPGTRLTVT.

This chain joins TRBV5-1 and TRBJ2-7; D gene uncertain. Germline V gene sequence: CDR1 SGHRS, CDR2 YFSETQ. V dropped 0 bases and J dropped 2 bases, with 9 bases sitting between them. This CDR3 spans 14 amino acids. The CDR3 nucleotides are TGCGCCAGCAGCTTGGACCGGCGGACCTACGAGCAGTACTTC. Its protein is CASSLDRRTYEQYF.

The chain is built from TRBV6-5 and TRBJ2-7, with a tentative D call TRBD1 (5 bases). CDR1 is MNHEY, CDR2 SVGAGI, per germline. Trimming stripped 10 bases from V and 5 bases from J, with 12 bases between. The CDR3 extends over 11 amino acids. The CDR3 reads CATQGANEQYF. The CDR3 DNA reads as TGTGCCACTCAAGGGGCGAACGAGCAGTACTTC.